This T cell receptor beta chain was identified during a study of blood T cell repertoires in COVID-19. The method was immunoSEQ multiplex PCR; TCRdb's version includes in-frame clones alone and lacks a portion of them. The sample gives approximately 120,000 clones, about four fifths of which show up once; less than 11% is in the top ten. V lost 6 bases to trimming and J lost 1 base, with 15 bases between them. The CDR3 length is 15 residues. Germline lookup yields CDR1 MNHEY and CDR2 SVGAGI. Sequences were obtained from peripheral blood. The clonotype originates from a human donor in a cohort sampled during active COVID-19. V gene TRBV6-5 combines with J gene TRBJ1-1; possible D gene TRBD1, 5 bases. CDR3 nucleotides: TGTGCCAGCAGCCCGGGCGGGGCCCGGAACACTGAAGCTTTCTTT. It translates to CASSPGGARNTEAFF.